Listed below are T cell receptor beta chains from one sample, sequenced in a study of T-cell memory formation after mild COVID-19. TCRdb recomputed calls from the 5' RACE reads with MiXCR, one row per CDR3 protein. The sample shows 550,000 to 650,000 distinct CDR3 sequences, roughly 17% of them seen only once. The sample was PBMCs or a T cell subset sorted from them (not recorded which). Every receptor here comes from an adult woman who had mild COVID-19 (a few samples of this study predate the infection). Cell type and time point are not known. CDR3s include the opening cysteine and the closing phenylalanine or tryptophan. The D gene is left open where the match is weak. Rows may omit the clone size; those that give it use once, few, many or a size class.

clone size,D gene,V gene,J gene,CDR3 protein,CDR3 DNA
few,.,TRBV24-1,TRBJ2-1,CATSDLDLHEHNEQFF,TGTGCCACCAGTGACCTTGACCTCCACGAGCACAATGAGCAGTTCTTC
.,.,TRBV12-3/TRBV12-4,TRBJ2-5,CASSTGLETQYF,TGTGCCAGCAGCACAGGGCTTGAGACCCAGTACTTC
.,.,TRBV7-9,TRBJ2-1,CASSPGATGVYNEQFF,TGTGCCAGCAGCCCCGGGGCGACTGGTGTCTACAATGAGCAGTTCTTC
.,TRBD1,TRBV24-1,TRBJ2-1,CATSLRDRAINEQFF,TGTGCCACCAGTCTAAGGGACAGGGCTATTAATGAGCAGTTCTTC
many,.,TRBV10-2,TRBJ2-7,CASSDHEQYF,TGCGCCAGCAGTGATCACGAGCAGTACTTC
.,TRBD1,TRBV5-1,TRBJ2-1,CATGTGGAGNEQFF,TGCGCCACGGGGACAGGGGGCGCGGGTAATGAGCAGTTCTTC
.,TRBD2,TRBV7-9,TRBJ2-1,CASSLWEGLAGATNEQFF,TGTGCCAGCAGCCTTTGGGAAGGCCTAGCGGGAGCTACGAATGAGCAGTTCTTC
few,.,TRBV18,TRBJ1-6,CASSLQDSYSPLHF,TGTGCCAGCTCACTTCAGGACAGCTATTCACCCCTCCACTTT
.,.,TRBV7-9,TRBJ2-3,CASSSRQATDTQYF,TGTGCCAGCAGCTCTCGACAGGCCACAGATACGCAGTATTTT
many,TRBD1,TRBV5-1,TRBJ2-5,CASSYDRGETQYF,TGCGCCAGCAGCTATGACAGGGGGGAGACCCAGTACTTC
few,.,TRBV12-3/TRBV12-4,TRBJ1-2,CASSPRGPGYGYTF,TGTGCCAGCAGTCCCCGGGGGCCGGGCTATGGCTACACCTTC
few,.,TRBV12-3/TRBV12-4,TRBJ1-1,CASSEPGWGTEAFF,TGTGCCAGCAGCGAACCCGGGTGGGGGACTGAAGCTTTCTTT
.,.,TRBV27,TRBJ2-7,CASSFGRRERYEQYF,TGTGCCAGCAGTTTCGGGCGACGGGAGCGCTACGAGCAGTACTTC
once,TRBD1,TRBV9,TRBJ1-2,CASSVTGDHNYGYTF,TGTGCCAGCAGCGTAACAGGGGACCATAACTATGGCTACACCTTC